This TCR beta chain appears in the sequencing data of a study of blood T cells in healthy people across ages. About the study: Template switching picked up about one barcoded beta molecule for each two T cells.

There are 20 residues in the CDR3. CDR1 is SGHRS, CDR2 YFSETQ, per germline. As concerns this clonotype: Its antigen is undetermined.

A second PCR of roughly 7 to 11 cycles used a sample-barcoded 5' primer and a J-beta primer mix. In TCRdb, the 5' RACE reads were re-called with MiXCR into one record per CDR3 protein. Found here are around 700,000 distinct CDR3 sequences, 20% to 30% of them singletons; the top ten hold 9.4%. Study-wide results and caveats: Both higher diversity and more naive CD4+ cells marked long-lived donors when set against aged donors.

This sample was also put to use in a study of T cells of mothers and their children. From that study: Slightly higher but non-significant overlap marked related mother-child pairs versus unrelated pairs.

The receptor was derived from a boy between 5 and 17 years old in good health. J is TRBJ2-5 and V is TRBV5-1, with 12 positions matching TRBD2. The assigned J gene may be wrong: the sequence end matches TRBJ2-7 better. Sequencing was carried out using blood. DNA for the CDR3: TGCGCCAGCAGCTTGGGCACGCCTAGCGGGAGGGCAGGCTTCTCCTACGAGCAGTACTTC. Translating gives CASSLGTPSGRAGFSYEQYF.